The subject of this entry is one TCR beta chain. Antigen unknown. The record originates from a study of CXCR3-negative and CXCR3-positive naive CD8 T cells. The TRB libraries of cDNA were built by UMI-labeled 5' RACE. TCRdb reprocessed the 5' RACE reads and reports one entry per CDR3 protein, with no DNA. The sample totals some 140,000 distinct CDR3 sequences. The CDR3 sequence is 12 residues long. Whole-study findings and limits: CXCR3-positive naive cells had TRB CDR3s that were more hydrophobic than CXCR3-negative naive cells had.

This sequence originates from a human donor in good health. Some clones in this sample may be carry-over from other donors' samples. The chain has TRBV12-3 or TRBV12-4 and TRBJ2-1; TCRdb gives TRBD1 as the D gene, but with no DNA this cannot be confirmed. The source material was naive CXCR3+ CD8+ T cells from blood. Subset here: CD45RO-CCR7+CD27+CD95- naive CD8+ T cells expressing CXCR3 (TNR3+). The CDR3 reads CATQTGNNEQFF.